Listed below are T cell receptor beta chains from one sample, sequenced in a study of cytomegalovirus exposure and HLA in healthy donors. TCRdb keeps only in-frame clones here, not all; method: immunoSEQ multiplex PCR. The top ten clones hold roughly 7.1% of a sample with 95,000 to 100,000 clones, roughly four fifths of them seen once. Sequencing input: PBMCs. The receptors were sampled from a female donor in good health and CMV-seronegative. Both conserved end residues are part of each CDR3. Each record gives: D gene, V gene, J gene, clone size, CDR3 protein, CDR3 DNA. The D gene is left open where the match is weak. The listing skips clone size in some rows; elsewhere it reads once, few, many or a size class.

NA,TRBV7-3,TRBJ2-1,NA,CSSSLTSAGNEQFF,TGTTCCAGCAGCTTAACATCGGCGGGAAATGAGCAGTTCTTC
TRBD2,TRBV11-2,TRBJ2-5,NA,CASSLGGLAGGPRETQYF,TGTGCCAGCAGCTTAGGGGGACTAGCGGGAGGGCCAAGGGAGACCCAGTACTTC
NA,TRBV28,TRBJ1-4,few,CASSSYTGTNEKLFF,TGTGCCAGCAGTTCTTATACGGGAACTAATGAAAAACTGTTTTTT
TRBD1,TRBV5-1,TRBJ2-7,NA,CASTSDRGRSQYF,TGCGCCAGCACCTCGGACAGGGGGCGATCGCAGTACTTC
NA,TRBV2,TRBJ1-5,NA,CASSDKTDNQPQHF,TGTGCCAGCAGCGATAAGACAGATAATCAGCCCCAGCATTTT
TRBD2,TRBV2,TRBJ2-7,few,CASSEASGGGLYEQYF,TGTGCCAGCAGTGAAGCATCGGGGGGGGGTCTCTACGAGCAGTACTTC
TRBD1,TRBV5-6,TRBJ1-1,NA,CASTPGQGRTEAFF,TGTGCCAGCACCCCTGGACAGGGAAGGACTGAAGCTTTCTTT
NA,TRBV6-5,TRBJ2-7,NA,CASSYRSGTASYEQYF,TGTGCCAGCAGTTACCGTTCGGGGACTGCCTCCTACGAGCAGTACTTC
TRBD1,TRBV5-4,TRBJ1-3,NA,CASSSKDRGNTIYF,TGTGCCAGCAGCTCAAAGGACAGGGGAAACACCATATATTTT
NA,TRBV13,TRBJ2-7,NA,CASSPGGRVNEQYF,TGTGCCAGCAGCCCCGGAGGGCGCGTGAACGAGCAGTACTTC
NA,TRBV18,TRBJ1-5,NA,CASSPEDRSQPQHF,TGTGCCAGCTCACCCGAGGACAGATCTCAGCCCCAGCATTTT
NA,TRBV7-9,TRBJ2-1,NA,CASSLYDEQFF,TGTGCCAGCAGCTTATATGATGAGCAGTTCTTC
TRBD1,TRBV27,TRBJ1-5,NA,CASSLGQGQPQHF,TGTGCCAGCAGTTTAGGACAGGGTCAGCCCCAGCATTTT
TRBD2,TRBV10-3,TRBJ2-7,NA,CATSSGGAYEQYF,TGTGCCACTTCTAGCGGGGGGGCCTACGAGCAGTACTTC
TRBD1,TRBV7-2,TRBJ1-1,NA,CASSERQGGSTEAFF,TGTGCCAGCAGCGAACGACAGGGGGGCAGCACTGAAGCTTTCTTT